A selection of T cell receptor beta chains follows, all from one sample in a study of T-cell reconstitution after alpha-beta-depleted transplantation in children. Via MiXCR, TCRdb re-called the PCR reads, giving one row per CDR3 protein. The data contain about 600,000 distinct CDR3 sequences, 10% to 15% of them seen just once; the ten biggest clones take up about 2%. Sequenced material: PBMCs, mostly from graft donor cells, taken 360 days after TCRalphabeta/CD19-depleted stem cell transplant. The receptor source for this set is a male patient between 10 and 17 years old who had a stem cell transplant for acute myeloid leukemia, so the T cells may come from the graft donor. The CDR3 runs from the conserved cysteine through the conserved F or W. The order of the fields is V gene, D gene, J gene, clone size, CDR3 protein, CDR3 DNA. The D gene is left open where the match is weak. Clone size is stated in some rows and not others, as once, few, many or a class when expanded.

TRBV6-1	NA	TRBJ2-7	many	CASSERGVGVVVFYEQYF	TGTGCCAGCAGTGAAAGGGGAGTGGGGGTCGTGGTCTTCTACGAGCAGTACTTC
TRBV4-2	NA	TRBJ2-7	few	CASSDLNMGPSYEQYF	TGTGCCAGCAGCGACCTTAACATGGGGCCCTCCTACGAGCAGTACTTC
TRBV9	TRBD1	TRBJ2-1	NA	CASSVGRDRAHEQFF	TGTGCCAGCAGCGTAGGACGGGACAGGGCCCATGAGCAGTTCTTC
TRBV29-1	NA	TRBJ2-7	many	CSVKSGLLIEQYF	TGCAGCGTTAAGAGCGGACTCCTTATCGAGCAGTACTTC
TRBV7-9	TRBD1	TRBJ2-7	many	CASSLVTGFYEQYF	TGTGCCAGCAGCTTAGTGACAGGGTTCTACGAGCAGTACTTC
TRBV7-9	NA	TRBJ2-2	NA	CASSLAGGGRNTGELFF	TGTGCCAGCAGCTTAGCTGGCGGGGGCAGAAACACCGGGGAGCTGTTTTTT
TRBV20-1	TRBD2	TRBJ2-1	few	CSARVLSGYNEQFF	TGCAGTGCTAGGGTCCTTAGCGGGTACAATGAGCAGTTCTTC
TRBV27	TRBD1	TRBJ2-7	NA	CASGQGPSYEQYF	TGTGCCAGCGGACAGGGGCCCTCCTACGAGCAGTACTTC
TRBV20-1	NA	TRBJ2-5	many	CSMDRGETQYF	TGCAGTATGGACAGAGGAGAGACCCAGTACTTC
TRBV9	NA	TRBJ2-2	NA	CASSVKPTQSTGELFF	TGTGCCAGCAGCGTAAAACCAACCCAATCAACCGGGGAGCTGTTTTTT
TRBV7-9	NA	TRBJ2-1	few	CASSLLGQEGYNEQFF	TGTGCCAGCAGCTTATTAGGGCAGGAGGGGTACAATGAGCAGTTCTTC
TRBV4-3	NA	TRBJ2-1	many	CASSQGWTAGPYNEQFF	TGCGCCAGCAGCCAAGGTTGGACGGCAGGCCCCTACAATGAGCAGTTCTTC
TRBV5-5	TRBD2	TRBJ2-1	NA	CASSLGGLAGGGEQFF	TGTGCCAGCAGCTTGGGGGGCCTAGCGGGAGGAGGTGAGCAGTTCTTC
TRBV24-1	TRBD1	TRBJ2-3	few	CATSDMTGADTQYF	TGTGCCACCAGTGATATGACAGGGGCAGATACGCAGTATTTT
TRBV29-1	NA	TRBJ2-1	many	CSVDSLNEQFF	TGCAGCGTTGACTCGCTCAATGAGCAGTTCTTC
TRBV12-3/TRBV12-4	NA	TRBJ2-1	many	CASKKEVGTTYNEQFF	TGTGCCAGCAAGAAAGAGGTGGGAACTACCTACAATGAGCAGTTCTTC
TRBV29-1	TRBD1	TRBJ1-1	many	CSVVAGGVVEAFF	TGCAGCGTTGTGGCAGGGGGGGTTGTTGAAGCTTTCTTT
TRBV24-1	NA	TRBJ2-1	many	CATSARGPNYNEQFF	TGTGCCACCAGTGCTCGGGGGCCGAACTACAATGAGCAGTTCTTC
TRBV6-5	NA	TRBJ2-2	few	CASSYGGTEWLSGELFF	TGTGCCAGCAGTTACGGGGGGACAGAGTGGCTTAGCGGGGAGCTGTTTTTT
TRBV5-1	NA	TRBJ2-4	NA	CASSLDGVAKNIQYF	TGCGCCAGCAGCTTGGATGGGGTCGCCAAAAACATTCAGTACTTC
TRBV20-1	NA	TRBJ2-2	many	CSATGTWNTGELFF	TGCAGTGCTACCGGGACTTGGAACACCGGGGAGCTGTTTTTT
TRBV29-1	NA	TRBJ2-3	many	CSVPVRHVSTDTQYF	TGCAGCGTCCCGGTCCGACACGTTAGCACAGATACGCAGTATTTT
TRBV5-6	NA	TRBJ2-1	NA	CASSPDAGMHEQFF	TGTGCCAGCAGCCCGGACGCGGGGATGCATGAGCAGTTCTTC